This is a list of T cell receptor beta chains from one sample in a study of human T cells and chemical hapten exposure. A single record per CDR3 protein comes from TCRdb applying MiXCR to the RACE reads. The top ten clones hold around 8.4% of a sample with around 340,000 distinct CDR3 sequences, under 9% of them seen once. The sample consisted of whole blood, taken in connection with sensitization to the hapten diphenylcyclopropenone (DPC). The receptors derive from a young woman with alopecia areata. Some clones in this sample may be carry-over from other donors' samples. Each CDR3 is given with its conserved first and last residue. D genes are given only for firm matches. Clone size is not always given. Where it is, it says once, few, many or a class for expanded clones.

V gene	J gene	D gene	clone size	CDR3 DNA	CDR3 protein
TRBV4-3	TRBJ1-4	NA	NA	TGCGCCAGCAGCCAAGTCTCTGGGGGCGGTGCGAAACTGTTTTTT	CASSQVSGGGAKLFF
TRBV7-6	TRBJ1-6	NA	NA	TGTGCCAGCAGCTTAGAGATAACTCTGAGGGGGTCCGCTTATAATTCACCCCTCCACTTT	CASSLEITLRGSAYNSPLHF
TRBV6-5	TRBJ1-6	TRBD1	many	TGTGCCAGCAGGACAGGGAAAAATTCACCCCTCCACTTT	CASRTGKNSPLHF
TRBV5-1	TRBJ2-1	NA	few	TGCGCCAGCAGCTTGGAAGGAGGGCTAAGTGAGCAGTTCTTC	CASSLEGGLSEQFF
TRBV6-6	TRBJ1-1	TRBD1	few	TGTGCCAGCAGTTCCCAACAGGGGGCTGAAGCTTTCTTT	CASSSQQGAEAFF
TRBV28	TRBJ2-3	TRBD1	many	TGTGCCAGCAGTTTAGAGATGGCAGGGGGCGCGGATGATACGCAGTATTTT	CASSLEMAGGADDTQYF
TRBV6-5	TRBJ1-1	NA	NA	TGTGCCAGCAGTTACTCCCCTTTTGGGGTTAACGCCTTGAACACTGAAGCTTTCTTT	CASSYSPFGVNALNTEAFF
TRBV12-3/TRBV12-4	TRBJ2-1	NA	many	TGTGCCAGCAGTTTTGGCAGGGGGGGTGAGCAGTTCTTC	CASSFGRGGEQFF
TRBV6-2/TRBV6-3	TRBJ2-3	TRBD1	NA	TGTGCCAGCGGGGCCTTGGACAGGGTCCCAGATACGCAGTATTTT	CASGALDRVPDTQYF
TRBV4-2	TRBJ1-2	TRBD1	few	TGTGCCAGCAGCCACGACAGGGACCATGGCTACACCTTC	CASSHDRDHGYTF
TRBV7-9	TRBJ1-1	TRBD1	few	TGTGCCAGCAGTCGGACAGGGGGCGTGAGCACTGAAGCTTTCTTT	CASSRTGGVSTEAFF
TRBV4-1	TRBJ2-3	NA	NA	TGCGCCAGCAGCCAAGAAGTCCAGGGCCTGCAGTATTTT	CASSQEVQGLQYF
TRBV5-5	TRBJ1-4	NA	many	TGTGCCAGCAGCTCGCCAACTGCAACTAATGAAAAACTGTTTTTT	CASSSPTATNEKLFF
TRBV9	TRBJ2-3	TRBD2	few	TGTGCCAGCAGCGTAGGGGGCGGGAGAGATACGCAGTATTTT	CASSVGGGRDTQYF
TRBV5-1	TRBJ1-1	NA	few	TGCGCCAGCAGCTATGGGGGGGCGGCTTTCTTT	CASSYGGAAFF
TRBV6-2/TRBV6-3	TRBJ2-5	NA	NA	TGTGCCAGCCAATTCAGGGGAACCTCGTTAGAGACCCAGTACTTC	CASQFRGTSLETQYF
TRBV5-5	TRBJ2-7	TRBD1	NA	TGTGCCAGCAGCCCCACAGGGGGCCACGAGCAGTACTTC	CASSPTGGHEQYF
TRBV2	TRBJ1-2	NA	many	TGTGCCAGCAGTGAAAAAGGGGCGTACTATGGCTACACCTTC	CASSEKGAYYGYTF
TRBV10-3	TRBJ1-5	NA	few	TGTGCCATCAGTGAGTCGACTGGAGCCGATCAGCCCCAGCATTTT	CAISESTGADQPQHF
TRBV10-3	TRBJ2-5	NA	NA	TGTGCCATCAGTGAGTCCCATCCCGAATACCAAGAGACCCAGTACTTC	CAISESHPEYQETQYF
TRBV10-3	TRBJ2-3	NA	many	TGTGCCATCAGGGAAATTAGCACAGATACGCAGTATTTT	CAIREISTDTQYF
TRBV20-1	TRBJ1-1	NA	NA	TGCAGTGCTAGTAAAGGCAGGCCAAGGACTGAAGCTTTCTTT	CSASKGRPRTEAFF
TRBV20-1	TRBJ1-2	TRBD1	few	TGCAGTGCTAGAAACCTAGACAGGGTCGATGGCTACACCTTC	CSARNLDRVDGYTF
TRBV3-1	TRBJ1-5	NA	NA	TGTGCCAGCAGCCAAGATGGGGGAAACTTCAATCAGCCCCAGCATTTT	CASSQDGGNFNQPQHF
TRBV3-1	TRBJ1-5	NA	few	TGTGCCAGCAGCCTAGATCCGGTCCATCAGCCCCAGCATTTT	CASSLDPVHQPQHF
TRBV2	TRBJ1-1	NA	many	TGTGCCCCAAAGGGGAACACTGAAGCTTTCTTT	CAPKGNTEAFF
TRBV12-3/TRBV12-4	TRBJ2-1	NA	few	TGTGCCAGCAGTTTAGTTGGGGGCCGGTACAATGAGCAGTTCTTC	CASSLVGGRYNEQFF